Listed below are T cell receptor beta chains from one sample, sequenced in a study of T-cell reconstitution after alpha-beta-depleted transplantation in children. Using its own MiXCR run on the PCR reads, TCRdb lists one record per CDR3 protein. Seen here are more than 550,000 distinct CDR3 sequences, 10% to 13% observed once, and the top ten hold roughly 4%. Material: PBMCs from the stem cell graft donor, obtained from the stem cell graft. The source is a human donor who donated a stem cell graft to a child with acute myeloid leukemia. Both conserved end residues are part of each CDR3. Fields, in order: V gene, CDR3 protein.

v_call: TRBV28
cdr3_aa: CASNPASGSQETQYF

v_call: TRBV7-3
cdr3_aa: CASSLVTPTYEQYF

v_call: TRBV7-9
cdr3_aa: CASSLTSGSYEQYF

v_call: TRBV7-3
cdr3_aa: CASSSAGVDTDTQYF

v_call: TRBV29-1
cdr3_aa: CSVGLLAGAYEQYF

v_call: TRBV27
cdr3_aa: CASTQRRGETQYF

v_call: TRBV29-1
cdr3_aa: CSGDQGHTQYF

v_call: TRBV6-1
cdr3_aa: CASGGTGTISYEQYF

v_call: TRBV7-2
cdr3_aa: CASSSPTTNTEAFF

v_call: TRBV5-2
cdr3_aa: CASNVEGLAGDHPKRLVSTDTQYF

v_call: TRBV9
cdr3_aa: CASSVAPTGGGYTF

v_call: TRBV29-1
cdr3_aa: CSVVSGKGGTDTQYF

v_call: TRBV4-2
cdr3_aa: CASSQDPGLKETQYF

v_call: TRBV29-1
cdr3_aa: CSVVPPRGTDYGYTF

v_call: TRBV25-1
cdr3_aa: CASSEAGRGGSDTQYF

v_call: TRBV4-2
cdr3_aa: CASSQVGDSGYTF

v_call: TRBV11-1
cdr3_aa: CASSITGGLAGVWREQYF

v_call: TRBV4-3
cdr3_aa: CASSHRFARGAGELFF

v_call: TRBV5-1
cdr3_aa: CASRQGSETQYF

v_call: TRBV7-2
cdr3_aa: CASSSGPDSYNEQFF

v_call: TRBV29-1
cdr3_aa: CSVGDRGLGYTF

v_call: TRBV4-2
cdr3_aa: CASSPGNSGGYNEQFF

v_call: TRBV12-3/TRBV12-4
cdr3_aa: CASSFEGGKTQYF

v_call: TRBV27
cdr3_aa: CASSFAPDRIYNEQFF

v_call: TRBV29-1
cdr3_aa: CSVLEETQYF

v_call: TRBV20-1
cdr3_aa: CSTRGDTGELFF

v_call: TRBV4-1
cdr3_aa: CAIGPGHRYGYTF

v_call: TRBV7-3
cdr3_aa: CASSSTSGRIGGELFF

v_call: TRBV5-1
cdr3_aa: CASSPPTGTSGTYEQYF

v_call: TRBV15
cdr3_aa: CATVSAWGQETQYF

v_call: TRBV5-1
cdr3_aa: CASSLGPSGRGETQYF

v_call: TRBV18
cdr3_aa: CASSGSGDQSYEQYF

v_call: TRBV20-1
cdr3_aa: CSARATGADTQYF

v_call: TRBV4-3
cdr3_aa: CASSQEEGTSGKNTGELFF

v_call: TRBV12-3/TRBV12-4
cdr3_aa: CASSLQGTLNTEAFF

v_call: TRBV19
cdr3_aa: CASSNLAGVYNEQFF

v_call: TRBV15
cdr3_aa: CATSSRGDATDTQYF

v_call: TRBV9
cdr3_aa: CASSPGDRNQPQHF

v_call: TRBV6-1
cdr3_aa: CASDLTASNQPQHF

v_call: TRBV20-1
cdr3_aa: CSATSGRVSPNTGELFF

v_call: TRBV28
cdr3_aa: CASSFPLTSTSGGYYEQYF

v_call: TRBV5-1
cdr3_aa: CASNTLPGQGRDGYTF

v_call: TRBV9
cdr3_aa: CASSATSGRGNEQFF

v_call: TRBV7-2
cdr3_aa: CASGIEQYF

v_call: TRBV25-1
cdr3_aa: CASSEWGTPNYGYTF

v_call: TRBV29-1
cdr3_aa: CSGAGTGENNEQFF

v_call: TRBV30
cdr3_aa: CAWSVGRVMAGELFF

v_call: TRBV5-6
cdr3_aa: CASSLSGAGGHNEQFF

v_call: TRBV7-9
cdr3_aa: CASSPIWLNTEAFF

v_call: TRBV6-2/TRBV6-3
cdr3_aa: CASSYSQVSSYEQYF

v_call: TRBV28
cdr3_aa: CASSLRGGGNQPQHF

v_call: TRBV10-3
cdr3_aa: CAISQGRGASGYTF

v_call: TRBV5-1
cdr3_aa: CASSSGLAGGGTGELFF

v_call: TRBV20-1
cdr3_aa: CSASELGASYEQYF

v_call: TRBV20-1
cdr3_aa: CSAGATGKSYEQYF

v_call: TRBV4-2
cdr3_aa: CASSQVNNEQFF

v_call: TRBV29-1
cdr3_aa: CSASSGAGELFF

v_call: TRBV20-1
cdr3_aa: CSAERILMNTEAFF

v_call: TRBV10-3
cdr3_aa: CAISAASGRARELFF

v_call: TRBV25-1
cdr3_aa: CASSGGGATGGYTF